Here is one T cell receptor (beta chain) with its context. Antigen specificity is unknown. Regarding time point: week 3, after first cycle of checkpoint inhibitor. Samples come from before therapy and from week 3 after the first blockade cycle. Apart from a couple of fast progressors, RECIST 1.1 response was judged 12 weeks post-infusion. The entry originates in a study of blood T cell dynamics during melanoma immunotherapy. At the level of the study: Metastatic melanoma patients received first-line pembrolizumab or nivolumab plus ipilimumab. The study, taken as a whole, reports: It remained unknown if the driving T cell clones were melanoma-specific.

V was cut by 3 bases and J by 4 bases, with 5 bases left in between. The germline CDR1 and CDR2 sequences are SGDLS and YYNGEE. This CDR3 contains 13 residues. The assay was immunoSEQ multiplex PCR, and TCRdb's table has in-frame clones only and misses some. The sample records around 9,000 clones, 87% being singletons. The chain has TRBV9 and TRBJ2-6; no definite D call. The clonotype comes from a human donor with melanoma. The sequencing used blood, collected from a patient treated with checkpoint blockade. The CDR3 nucleotides are TGTGCCAGCAGCGACCCGGGGGCCAACGTCCTGACTTTC. It encodes CASSDPGANVLTF.